The sequence of this T cell receptor (beta chain) was determined in a study of HIV-infected children after antiretroviral therapy interruption. A 3' RACE protocol on RNA, with unique molecular identifiers, produced the TCR library. Each CDR3 protein is one row after TCRdb ran MiXCR on the 3' RACE reads. This table has about 89,000 distinct CDR3 sequences, less than 7% appearing once. The table lists this clonotype with many counts. Its specificity is not known. With 5 bases clipped from V and 0 bases from J, the junction kept 6 bases outside the gene matches. Germline values: CDR1 SEHNR, CDR2 FQNEAQ (reference sequence). The length of the CDR3 is 15 residues. Study-wide results and limits: Naive CD4+ sequences overlapped less between time points once interruption began.

Sample treatment: PENTA 11 planned treatment interruption arm or continuous ART arm. This chain joins TRBV7-9 and TRBJ2-5; 7 nucleotides align to TRBD1. Sequences were derived from CD45RA+ CD4+ T cells from PBMCs, pooled from several time points, sampled from a donor given antiretroviral therapy, either interrupted or continuous. Described subset: naive CD4+ CD45RA+ CD45RO- T cells. This TCR derives from a pool of human donors with HIV. As DNA, the CDR3 is TGTGCCAGCAGCCTGCCCGACAGGGACCAAGAGACCCAGTACTTC. Translation gives CASSLPDRDQETQYF. Full variable domain (rest looked up from reference TRBV7-9 and TRBJ2-5): DTGVSQNPRHKITKRGQNVTFRCDPISEHNRLYWYRQTLGQGPEFLTYFQNEAQLEKSRLLSDRFSAERPKGSFSTLEIQRTEQGDSAMYLCASSLPDRDQETQYFGPGTRLLVL.